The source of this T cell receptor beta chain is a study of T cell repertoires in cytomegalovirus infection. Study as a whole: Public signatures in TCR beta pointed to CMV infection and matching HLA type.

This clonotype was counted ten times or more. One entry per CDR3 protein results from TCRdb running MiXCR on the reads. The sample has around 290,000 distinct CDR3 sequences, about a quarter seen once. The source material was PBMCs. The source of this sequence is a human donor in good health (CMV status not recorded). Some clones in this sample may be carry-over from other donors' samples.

CDR3 nucleotides: TGTGCCAGCAGCCGGGGGTTCTCCGTAACACCCGGGGAGCTGTTTTTT. Amino acid sequence: CASSRGFSVTPGELFF. This chain uses TRBV11-2 with TRBJ2-2; D might be TRBD2 (6 bases). Trimming removed 5 bases from V and 6 bases from J, with 19 bases in between. The CDR3 has 16 residues. CDR1 and CDR2 from the germline V gene are SGHAT and FQNNGV.